This T cell receptor beta chain was recovered during a study of graft-versus-host responses after intestinal transplantation. Using immunoSEQ multiplex PCR, the repertoire was profiled, and TCRdb retains in-frame clones only, with some absent. The sample has thousands of clones; over 20% are singletons. Study-wide findings and caveats: Graft-donor T cell macrochimerism coincided with high graft-versus-host to host-versus-graft clonal ratios in allografts. The marrow of recipients harbored GvH clones, and ileum or blood showed some of them first.

Co-plating was performed using approximately 200,000 CFSE-labeled responder cells and approximately 200,000 irradiated, violet-dye-labeled stimulator cells. This clone came up once. The source is a human patient who received an intestinal transplant. The material sequenced was alloreactive CD8+ T cells from a mixed lymphocyte reaction culture, taken before intestinal transplant. Subset meaning: CFSE-low proliferating T cells sorted from roughly 6-day pre-transplant mixed lymphocyte reaction (GvH or HvG direction).

The CDR3 here is CASSYYRGGDYGYTF. The CDR3 DNA is TGTGCCAGCAGTTACTACCGGGGAGGAGACTATGGCTACACCTTC. The rearrangement joins TRBV6-5 to TRBJ1-2; D not certain. The CDR3 spans 15 residues. Trimming stripped 1 base from V and 3 bases from J, with 12 bases between. CDR1 MNHEY and CDR2 SVGAGI come from the germline V gene.